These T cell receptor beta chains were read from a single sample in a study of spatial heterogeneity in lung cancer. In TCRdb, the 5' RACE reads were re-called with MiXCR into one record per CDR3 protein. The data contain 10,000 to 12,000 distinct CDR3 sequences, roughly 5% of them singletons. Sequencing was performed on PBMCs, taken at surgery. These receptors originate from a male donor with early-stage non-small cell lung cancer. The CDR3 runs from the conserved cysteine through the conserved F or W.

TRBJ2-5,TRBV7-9,CASSPSPETQYF
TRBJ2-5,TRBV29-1,CSVFITGSGETQYF
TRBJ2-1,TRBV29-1,CSVRRGRDNEQFF
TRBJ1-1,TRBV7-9,CASSLAGRAGLNTEAFF
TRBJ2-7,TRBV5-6,CARATCHEQYF
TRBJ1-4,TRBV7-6,CASSPRTGVATNEKLFF
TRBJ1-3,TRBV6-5,CASSYKWDSGNTIYF
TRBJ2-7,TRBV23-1,CASSQPETSKGKVHDEQYF
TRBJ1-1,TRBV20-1,CSAPDITLGTEAFF
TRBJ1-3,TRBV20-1,CSASSLDLDFSGNTIYF
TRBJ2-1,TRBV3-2,CASSQEARTRYNEQFF
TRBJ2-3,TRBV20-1,CSATTKLGNRQTDTQYF
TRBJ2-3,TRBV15,CATSSVNTDTQYF
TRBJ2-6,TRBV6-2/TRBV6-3,CASSGRLEANVLTF
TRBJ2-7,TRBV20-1,CSARVNDRVNGEQYF
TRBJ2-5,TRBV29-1,CSVGIGTSQETQYF
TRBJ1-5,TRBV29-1,CSVGARPVQPQHF
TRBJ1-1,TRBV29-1,CSATVGGKNTEAFF
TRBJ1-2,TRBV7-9,CASSLESSYGYTF
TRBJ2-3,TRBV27,CASSLIGPSSPSDTQYF
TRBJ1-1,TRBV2,CASSGTGPRGTEAFF
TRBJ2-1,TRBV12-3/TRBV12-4,CASSSRTGTWLIIEQFF
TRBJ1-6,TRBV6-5,CASSTQGPAISPLHF
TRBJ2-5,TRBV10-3,CAISLEAGEVQETQYF
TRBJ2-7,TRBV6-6,CASSYRLAGRSSYEQYF
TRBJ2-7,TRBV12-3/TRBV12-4,CASSWRPLGLRIAEQYF
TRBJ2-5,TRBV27,CASRFRWGETQYF
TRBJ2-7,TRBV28,CASSLVAGGSHEQYF
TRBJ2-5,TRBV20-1,CSAQSQAQETQYF